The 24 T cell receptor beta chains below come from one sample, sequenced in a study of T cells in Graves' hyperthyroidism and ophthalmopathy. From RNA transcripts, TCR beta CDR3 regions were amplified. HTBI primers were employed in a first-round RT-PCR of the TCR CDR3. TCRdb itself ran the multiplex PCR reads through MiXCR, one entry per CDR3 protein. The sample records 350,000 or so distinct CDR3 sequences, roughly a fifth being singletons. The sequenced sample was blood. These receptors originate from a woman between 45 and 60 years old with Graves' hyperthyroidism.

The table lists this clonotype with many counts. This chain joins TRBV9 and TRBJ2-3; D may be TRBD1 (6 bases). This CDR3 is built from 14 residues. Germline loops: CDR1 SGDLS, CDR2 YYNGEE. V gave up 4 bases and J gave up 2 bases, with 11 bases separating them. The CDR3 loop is CASSTGTNTDTQYF. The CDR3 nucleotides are TGTGCCAGCAGCACAGGGACAAACACAGATACGCAGTATTTT.

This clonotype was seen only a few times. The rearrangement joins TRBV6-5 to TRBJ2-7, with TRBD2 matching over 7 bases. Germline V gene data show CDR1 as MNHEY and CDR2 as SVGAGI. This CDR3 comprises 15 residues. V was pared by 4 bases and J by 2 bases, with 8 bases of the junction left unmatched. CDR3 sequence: CASSSGTTIPYEQYF. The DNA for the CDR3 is TGTGCCAGCAGTTCCGGGACTACGATACCCTACGAGCAGTACTTC.

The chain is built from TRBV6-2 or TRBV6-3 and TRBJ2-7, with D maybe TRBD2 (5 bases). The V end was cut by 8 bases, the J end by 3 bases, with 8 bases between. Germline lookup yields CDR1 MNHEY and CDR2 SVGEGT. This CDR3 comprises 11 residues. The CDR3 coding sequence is TGTGCCAGCGGGAGTCTCTACGAGCAGTACTTC. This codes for CASGSLYEQYF.

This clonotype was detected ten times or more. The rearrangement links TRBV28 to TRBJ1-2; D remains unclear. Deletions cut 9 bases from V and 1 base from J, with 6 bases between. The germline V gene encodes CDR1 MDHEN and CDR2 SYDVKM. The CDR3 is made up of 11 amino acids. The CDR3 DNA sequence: TGTGCCAGTAGCCTTAACTATGGCTACACCTTC. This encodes CASSLNYGYTF.

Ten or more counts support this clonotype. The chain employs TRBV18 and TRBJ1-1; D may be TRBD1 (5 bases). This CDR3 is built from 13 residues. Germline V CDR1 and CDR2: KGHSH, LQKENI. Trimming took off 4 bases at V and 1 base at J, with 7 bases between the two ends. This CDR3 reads CASSRGTNTEAFF. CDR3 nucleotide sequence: TGTGCCAGCTCACGGGGGACGAACACTGAAGCTTTCTTT. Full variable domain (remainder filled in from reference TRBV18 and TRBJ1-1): NAGVMQNPRHLVRRRGQEARLRCSPMKGHSHVYWYRQLPEEGLKFMVYLQKENIIDESGMPKERFSAEFPKEGPSILRIQQVVRGDSAAYFCASSRGTNTEAFFGQGTRLTVV.

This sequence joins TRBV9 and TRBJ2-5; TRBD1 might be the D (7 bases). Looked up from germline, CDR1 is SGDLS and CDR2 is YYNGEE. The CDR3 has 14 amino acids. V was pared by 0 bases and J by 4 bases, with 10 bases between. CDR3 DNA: TGTGCCAGCAGCGTAGGACAGGGAGGAGAGACCCAGTACTTC. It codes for CASSVGQGGETQYF.

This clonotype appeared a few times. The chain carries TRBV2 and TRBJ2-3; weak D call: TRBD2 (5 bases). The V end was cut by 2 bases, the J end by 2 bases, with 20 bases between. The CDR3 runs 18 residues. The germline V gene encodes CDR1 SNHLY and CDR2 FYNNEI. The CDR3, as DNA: TGTGCCAGCAGTGAACATAGGCTAAGCGGAGCCCCCACAGATACGCAGTATTTT. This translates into CASSEHRLSGAPTDTQYF.

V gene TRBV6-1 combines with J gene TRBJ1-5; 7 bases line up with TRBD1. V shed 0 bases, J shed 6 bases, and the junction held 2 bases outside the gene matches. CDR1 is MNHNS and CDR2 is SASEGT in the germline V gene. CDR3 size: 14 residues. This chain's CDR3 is CASSEADRAQPQHF. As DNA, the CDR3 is TGTGCCAGCAGTGAAGCCGACAGGGCTCAGCCCCAGCATTTT.

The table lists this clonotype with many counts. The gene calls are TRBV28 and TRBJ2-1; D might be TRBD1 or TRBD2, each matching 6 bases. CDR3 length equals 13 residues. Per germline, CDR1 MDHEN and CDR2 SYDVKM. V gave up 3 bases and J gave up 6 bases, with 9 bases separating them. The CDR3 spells CASSFRGPNEQFF. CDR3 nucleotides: TGTGCCAGCAGTTTCCGGGGGCCCAATGAGCAGTTCTTC.

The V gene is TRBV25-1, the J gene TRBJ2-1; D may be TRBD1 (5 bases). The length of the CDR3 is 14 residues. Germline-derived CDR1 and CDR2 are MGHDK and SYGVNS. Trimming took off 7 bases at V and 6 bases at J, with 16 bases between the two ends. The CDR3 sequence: CASTGQGFSNEQFF. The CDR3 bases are TGTGCCAGCACTGGGCAGGGTTTTTCCAATGAGCAGTTCTTC.

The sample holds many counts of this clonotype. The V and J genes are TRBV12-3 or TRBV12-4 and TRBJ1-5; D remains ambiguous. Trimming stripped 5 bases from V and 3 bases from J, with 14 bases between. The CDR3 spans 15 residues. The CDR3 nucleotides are TGTGCCAGCAGTCCACGCAGCTGGGACAATCAGCCCCAGCATTTT. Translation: CASSPRSWDNQPQHF.

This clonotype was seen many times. Here the CDR3 DNA reads TGTGCCAGCAGTTTGGCACTGTACGAGCAGTACTTC. Residues: CASSLALYEQYF. J is TRBJ2-7 and V is TRBV7-2; no clear D. Germline CDR1 is SGHTA and CDR2 is FQGNSA. Trimming removed 6 bases from V and 4 bases from J, with 10 bases in between. This CDR3 contains 12 residues.

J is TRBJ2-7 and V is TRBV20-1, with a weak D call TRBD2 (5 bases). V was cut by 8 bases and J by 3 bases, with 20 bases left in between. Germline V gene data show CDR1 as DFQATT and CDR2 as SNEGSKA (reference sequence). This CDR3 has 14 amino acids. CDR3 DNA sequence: TGCAGTTCCCTCTTTTTACTAGACGACTACGAGCAGTACTTC. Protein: CSSLFLLDDYEQYF.

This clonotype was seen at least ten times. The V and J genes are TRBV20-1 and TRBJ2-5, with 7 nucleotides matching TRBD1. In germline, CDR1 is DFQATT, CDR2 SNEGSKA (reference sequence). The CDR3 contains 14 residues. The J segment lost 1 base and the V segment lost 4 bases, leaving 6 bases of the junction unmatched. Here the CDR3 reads CSATDRVTQETQYF. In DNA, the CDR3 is TGCAGTGCTACAGACAGGGTCACCCAAGAGACCCAGTACTTC.

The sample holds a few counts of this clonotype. CDR3 region: CASSPTGPSSYNEQFF. The DNA of the CDR3 is TGTGCCAGCAGCCCGACCGGGCCCAGCTCCTACAATGAGCAGTTCTTC. The chain links TRBV5-4 to TRBJ2-1; the D is unclear. The V and J ends lost 4 bases and 0 bases respectively, with 14 bases between them. In germline, CDR1 is SGHNT, CDR2 YYREEE (reference sequence). The CDR3 has 16 residues.

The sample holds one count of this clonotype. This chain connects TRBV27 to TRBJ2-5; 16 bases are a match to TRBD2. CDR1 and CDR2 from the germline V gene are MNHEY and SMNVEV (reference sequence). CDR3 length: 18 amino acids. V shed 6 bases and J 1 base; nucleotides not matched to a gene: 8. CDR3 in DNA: TGTGCCAGCAGCGCGGGACTAGCGGGAGGGAACCGCCAAGAGACCCAGTACTTC. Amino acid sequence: CASSAGLAGGNRQETQYF.

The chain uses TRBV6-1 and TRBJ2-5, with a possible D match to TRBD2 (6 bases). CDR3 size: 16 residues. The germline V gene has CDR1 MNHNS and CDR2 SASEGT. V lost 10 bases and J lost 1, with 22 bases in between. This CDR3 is CATLKKKAGFQETQYF. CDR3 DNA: TGTGCCACTCTTAAAAAAAAAGCGGGTTTCCAAGAGACCCAGTACTTC.

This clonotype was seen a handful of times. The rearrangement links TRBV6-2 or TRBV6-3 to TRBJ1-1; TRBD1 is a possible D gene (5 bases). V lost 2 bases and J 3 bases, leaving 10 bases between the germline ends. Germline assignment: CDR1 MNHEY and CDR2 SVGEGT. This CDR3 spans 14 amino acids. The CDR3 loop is CASSYQDTDTEAFF. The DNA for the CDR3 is TGTGCCAGCAGTTACCAGGACACGGACACTGAAGCTTTCTTT.

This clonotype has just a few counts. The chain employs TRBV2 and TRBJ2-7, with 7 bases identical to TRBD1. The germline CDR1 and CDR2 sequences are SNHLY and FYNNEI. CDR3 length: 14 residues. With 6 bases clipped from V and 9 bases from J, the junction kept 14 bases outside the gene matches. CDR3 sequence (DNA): TGTGCCAGCAGCCGAGACAGGGCCGACCTCGGGCAGTACTTC. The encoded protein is CASSRDRADLGQYF.

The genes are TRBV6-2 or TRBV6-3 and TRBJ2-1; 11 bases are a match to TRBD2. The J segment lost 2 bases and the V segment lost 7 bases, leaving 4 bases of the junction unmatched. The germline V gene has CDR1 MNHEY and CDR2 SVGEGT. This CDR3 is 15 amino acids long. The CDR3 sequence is CASIFSGGAYNEQFF. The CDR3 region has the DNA TGTGCCAGCATCTTTAGCGGGGGGGCCTACAATGAGCAGTTCTTC.

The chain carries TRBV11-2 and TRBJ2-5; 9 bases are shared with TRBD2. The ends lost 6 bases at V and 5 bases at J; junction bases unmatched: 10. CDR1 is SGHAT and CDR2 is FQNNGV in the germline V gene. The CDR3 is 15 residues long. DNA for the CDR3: TGTGCCAGCAGTGTACCGGGGGCGGGGGGGGAGACCCAGTACTTC. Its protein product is CASSVPGAGGETQYF.

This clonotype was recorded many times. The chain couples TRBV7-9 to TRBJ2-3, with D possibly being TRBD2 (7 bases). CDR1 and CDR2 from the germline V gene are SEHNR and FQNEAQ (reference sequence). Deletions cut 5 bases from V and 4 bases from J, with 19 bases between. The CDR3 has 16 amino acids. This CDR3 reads CASSLGMAGAADTQYF. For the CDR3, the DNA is TGTGCCAGCAGCCTAGGGATGGCGGGGGCGGCAGATACGCAGTATTTT.

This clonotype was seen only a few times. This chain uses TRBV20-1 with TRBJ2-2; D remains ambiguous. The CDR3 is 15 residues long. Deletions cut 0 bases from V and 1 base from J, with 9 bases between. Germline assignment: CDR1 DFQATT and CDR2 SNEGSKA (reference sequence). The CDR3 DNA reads TGCAGTGCTAGAGATGTAGCACAGAACACCGGGGAGCTGTTTTTT. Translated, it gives CSARDVAQNTGELFF.

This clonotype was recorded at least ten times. The DNA for the CDR3 is TGTGCCAGCAGTTCCCGGGACAAATACACTGAAGCTTTCTTT. Protein product: CASSSRDKYTEAFF. This sequence joins TRBV27 and TRBJ1-1, with D perhaps TRBD1 (6 bases). Germline assignment: CDR1 MNHEY and CDR2 SMNVEV (reference sequence). V lost 4 bases to trimming and J lost 3 bases, with 12 bases between them. The CDR3 covers 14 residues.